This entry describes one T cell receptor (beta chain). The germline V gene has CDR1 SGHTA and CDR2 FQGNSA. The CDR3 extends over 17 amino acids. V shed 1 base and J 0 bases; nucleotides not matched to a gene: 6. The data derive from a study of blood T cell repertoires in COVID-19. Across the study: Sites across the United States, Italy and Spain contributed samples from acute and convalescent COVID-19.

Original processing notes: Counts of nucleated cells, estimated from reference gene primer amplification, were obtained. Measured with immunoSEQ multiplex PCR; TCRdb has only the in-frame clones, and not every one. V and J calls and clone size are given by that table; D and trimming were obtained from the DNA. The data hold more than 110,000 clones, with roughly 80% observed a single time. Cohort allocation depended upon clinical history that participants reported. The rearrangement joins TRBV7-2 to TRBJ2-1, with 7 positions matching TRBD2. The clonotype comes from a woman aged 18-29 years who had been exposed to COVID-19. Input material: PBMCs or T cells enriched from blood (not recorded which). In DNA form, the CDR3 reads TGTGCCAGCAGCTTAGTCAGCGGGGTAAGCTCCTACAATGAGCAGTTCTTC. Translated, it gives CASSLVSGVSSYNEQFF.